This entry lists 10 T cell receptor beta chains sequenced from one sample in a study of T cells in Graves' hyperthyroidism and ophthalmopathy. RNA transcripts were the template for amplifying TCR beta CDR3 regions. When the TCR CDR3 underwent first-round RT-PCR, the HTBI primer set was used. TCRdb re-called the multiplex PCR reads through MiXCR, storing one row per CDR3 protein. Of some 360,000 distinct CDR3 sequences detected, 15% to 20% appear once; the ten largest clones hold around a sixth. Input material: blood. These receptors all come from a woman in her thirties or forties with Graves' ophthalmopathy.

This clonotype was seen many times. V usage is TRBV11-2 and J usage is TRBJ2-2; 8 bases match TRBD1. The CDR3 has 15 amino acids. Unmatched junction bases numbered 4, after V lost 5 bases and J lost 2 bases. Germline CDR1 is SGHAT and CDR2 is FQNNGV. CDR3 region: CASSPTGVNTGELFF. The CDR3 coding sequence is TGTGCCAGCAGCCCGACAGGGGTAAACACCGGGGAGCTGTTTTTT. Variable domain in full (rest from reference TRBV11-2 and TRBJ2-2): EAGVAQSPRYKIIEKRQSVAFWCNPISGHATLYWYQQILGQGPKLLIQFQNNGVVDDSQLPKDRFSAERLKGVDSTLKIQPAKLEDSAVYLCASSPTGVNTGELFFGEGSRLTVL.

This clonotype was found many times. The DNA for the CDR3 is TGTGCCAGCAGCGGTGCCGGGACAGGTCTCCGTAATTCACCCCTCCACTTT. It encodes CASSGAGTGLRNSPLHF. The chain joins TRBV28 to TRBJ1-6; 8 bases map to TRBD1. The CDR3 totals 17 residues. V shed 6 bases and J 6 bases; nucleotides not matched to a gene: 13. Germline-derived CDR1 and CDR2 are MDHEN and SYDVKM.

In its sample, this clonotype was seen many times. The chain combines TRBV28 with TRBJ2-5; D gene ambiguous. The CDR3 consists of 16 residues. CDR1 MDHEN and CDR2 SYDVKM come from the germline V gene. The V end lost 2 bases, the J end lost 2 bases, and 15 bases lay between the germline ends. The CDR3 DNA sequence: TGTGCCAGCAGTTTACCTATTCTTAGCCGGCAAGAGACCCAGTACTTC. Translated, it gives CASSLPILSRQETQYF.

This clonotype appeared many times. This chain connects TRBV28 to TRBJ2-7; D tentatively reads TRBD1 or TRBD2 (5 bases each). Looked up from germline, CDR1 is MDHEN and CDR2 is SYDVKM. The CDR3 totals 12 residues. Trimming took off 5 bases at V and 6 bases at J, with 11 bases between the two ends. In DNA form, the CDR3 reads TGTGCCAGCAGTGGGCTGGGGGTCGAGCAGTACTTC. It codes for CASSGLGVEQYF.

This clonotype was seen repeatedly, ten times or more. The gene calls are TRBV10-2 and TRBJ1-2, with 10 bases matching TRBD1. Unmatched junction bases numbered 9, after V lost 7 bases and J lost 10 bases. The CDR3 has 13 amino acids. Germline-derived CDR1 and CDR2 are WSHSY and SAAADI. The CDR3, as DNA: TGCGCCAGCACAAGGTCGGGACAGGGGAACTACACCTTC. This gives the protein CASTRSGQGNYTF.

Ten or more counts support this clonotype. The chain has TRBV19 and TRBJ2-2; 8 nucleotides agree with TRBD1. The V gene's germline CDR1 is LNHDA and CDR2 SQIVND (reference sequence). The V segment lost 8 bases and the J segment 4 bases; nucleotides outside the gene matches: 9. The CDR3 spans 15 residues. The CDR3 sequence: CASGRRQGSTGELFF. The CDR3 nucleotides read TGTGCCAGTGGGAGGAGACAGGGGAGCACCGGGGAGCTGTTTTTT.

The table lists this clonotype with many counts. CDR3 coding DNA: TGTGCCAGCAGTTACTACACAGGGTCCACTGAAGCTTTCTTT. Encoded protein: CASSYYTGSTEAFF. J is TRBJ1-1 and V is TRBV6-5; possible D gene TRBD1, 6 bases. With 1 base removed from V and 4 bases from J, the gap between germline ends came to 10 bases. Germline V CDR1 and CDR2: MNHEY, SVGAGI. The CDR3 sequence is 14 residues long.

This clonotype was recorded many times. Here the CDR3 reads CASSLDVGTGNQPQHF. CDR3 in DNA: TGTGCCAGCAGTTTAGACGTTGGGACAGGTAATCAGCCCCAGCATTTT. The rearrangement joins TRBV12-3 or TRBV12-4 to TRBJ1-5; TRBD1 aligns across 8 bases. The CDR3 runs to 16 residues. The V gene end was trimmed by 1 base and the J gene end by 4 bases; junction bases not matched to a gene: 6.

V and J are TRBV10-1 and TRBJ2-5; 14 positions agree with TRBD2. J was trimmed by 4 bases and V by 5 bases; bases with no gene match: 9. CDR1 is WNHNN and CDR2 is SYGVQD in the germline V gene (reference sequence). The CDR3 spans 17 residues. CDR3 amino acids: CASSNSSGLAGGETQYF. CDR3 nucleotides: TGCGCCAGCAGTAACTCTTCCGGACTAGCGGGAGGAGAGACCCAGTACTTC.

This clonotype occurred many times. This rearrangement joins TRBV15 to TRBJ2-7; 9 bases match TRBD2. V dropped 0 bases and J dropped 5; count of bases not matched to a gene: 8. The CDR3 length is 16 residues. The germline V gene encodes CDR1 LNHNV and CDR2 YYDKDF (reference sequence). The CDR3 protein is CATSRDYGTSFDEQYF. CDR3 bases: TGTGCCACCAGCAGAGATTACGGGACTAGCTTCGACGAGCAGTACTTC.